This TCR beta chain was captured by sequencing in a study of CD8 T cell repertoires and HIV-1 epitope variants. Overall study: Epitopes were three Gag families plus Nef HW9 and YT9.

TCR beta CDR3 was sequenced at survey depth on immunoSEQ. This table comes from immunoSEQ multiplex PCR, and its TCRdb copy is limited to in-frame clones, with some not included. The table includes about 4,000 clones, about 66% detected once. This clone occurred a few times. Antigen unknown. V dropped 1 base and J dropped 3 bases, with 12 bases sitting between them. This CDR3 comprises 15 residues. The germline V gene has CDR1 SEHNR and CDR2 FQNEAQ (reference sequence). This receptor was taken from a male donor with HIV. The sample taken for sequencing was cultured CD8+ T cells derived from PBMCs. The chain carries TRBV7-9 and TRBJ1-1; D gene ambiguous. The chain's CDR3 is CASSLVPGGDTEAFF. For the CDR3, the DNA is TGTGCCAGCAGCTTAGTGCCAGGAGGCGACACTGAAGCTTTCTTT.